One sample yielded the 6 T cell receptor beta chains listed below, sequenced in a study of T cell responses to AZD1222 COVID-19 vaccine. Assay: immunoSEQ multiplex PCR; the TCRdb copy retains only in-frame clones and omits some. The table has 150,000 to 200,000 clones, around 94% seen once. The source material was peripheral blood, sampled 28 days after the second AZD1222 dose. These TCRs come from an adult who received the AZD1222 COVID-19 vaccine.

This clone has only one observation. The V and J genes are TRBV10-3 and TRBJ2-1; D not certain. CDR1 and CDR2 from the germline V gene are ENHRY and SYGVKD. Trimming took 8 bases from V and 8 from J, leaving 16 bases between them. The CDR3 has 13 residues. DNA of the CDR3: TGTGCCATCGGCAAACTTAGCAGCGATGAGCAGTTCTTC. It codes for CAIGKLSSDEQFF.

The chain combines TRBV10-1 with TRBJ2-7; D not certain. Trimming cost V 2 bases and J 3 bases, with 8 bases left between them. The CDR3 sequence is 13 residues long. Germline CDR1 reads WNHNN; CDR2 reads SYGVQD (reference sequence). CDR3 DNA: TGCGCCAGCAGTGAGGTAGAAGGCTACGAGCAGTACTTC. Amino acids: CASSEVEGYEQYF.

CDR3 region: CASTTRQGAAAGYTF. The CDR3 DNA is TGTGCCAGTACTACTAGACAGGGCGCTGCGGCTGGCTACACCTTC. The genes are TRBV19 and TRBJ1-2; 7 bases are a match to TRBD1. CDR3 length: 15 residues. Losses at the gene ends were 7 bases for V and 7 bases for J; bases not matched to a gene: 15. From germline, CDR1 is LNHDA and CDR2 SQIVND (reference sequence).

The V and J genes are TRBV15 and TRBJ2-7; D is perhaps TRBD2 (6 bases). Germline CDR1 is LNHNV and CDR2 is YYDKDF (reference sequence). Trimming pared 4 bases from V and 0 bases from J, leaving 10 bases between. The CDR3 runs 14 residues. The CDR3: CATSTGGSSYEQYF. DNA of the CDR3: TGTGCCACCAGCACCGGGGGAAGCTCCTACGAGCAGTACTTC.

V usage is TRBV3-1 (or the pseudogene TRBV3-2) and J usage is TRBJ1-4; the D gene is possibly TRBD1 (5 bases). This CDR3 region has 15 residues. The V and J ends lost 1 base and 8 bases respectively, with 14 bases between them. Germline loops: CDR1 LGHDT, CDR2 YNNKEL (reference sequence). CDR3 protein: CASSQGGGGREKLFF. The CDR3 DNA follows: TGTGCCAGCAGCCAAGGTGGGGGAGGAAGGGAAAAACTGTTTTTT.

This chain uses TRBV5-1 with TRBJ2-1, with a tentative D call TRBD1 (6 bases). V gave up 0 bases and J gave up 4 bases, with 14 bases separating them. The CDR3 totals 16 residues. Per the germline V gene, CDR1 is SGHRS and CDR2 is YFSETQ. CDR3 in amino acids: CASSLERTDPYNEQFF. The CDR3 bases are TGCGCCAGCAGCTTGGAGCGGACAGATCCATACAATGAGCAGTTCTTC.